This section outlines one T cell receptor (beta chain) sequence together with its context. Per the study methods: Amplification of reference gene primers provided the estimated nucleated cell counts. Assay: immunoSEQ multiplex PCR; the TCRdb copy retains only in-frame clones and omits some. The V and J calls and clone size are taken from that table; D and trimming were inferred from the DNA. The sample holds about 260,000 clones, about nine tenths seen once. This CDR3 contains 16 residues. Deletions cut 3 bases from V and 5 bases from J, with 19 bases between. CDR1 and CDR2 from the germline V gene are LNHDA and SQIVND (reference sequence). These data come from a study of blood T cell repertoires in COVID-19. At the level of the study: The United States, Italy and Spain provided the acute and convalescent COVID-19 samples. Nucleic acid was either cDNA or gDNA, and it came from T cells, B-cell-depleted T cells, or PBMCs.

The receptor was derived from a woman between 40 and 50 years old who had recovered from COVID-19. J is TRBJ1-2 and V is TRBV19, with D uncertain. The sample consisted of peripheral blood. The CDR3 DNA sequence: TGTGCCAGTAGTATCTTGAGAGGAGGTCCGGGGTATGGCTACACCTTC. It yields the protein CASSILRGGPGYGYTF.